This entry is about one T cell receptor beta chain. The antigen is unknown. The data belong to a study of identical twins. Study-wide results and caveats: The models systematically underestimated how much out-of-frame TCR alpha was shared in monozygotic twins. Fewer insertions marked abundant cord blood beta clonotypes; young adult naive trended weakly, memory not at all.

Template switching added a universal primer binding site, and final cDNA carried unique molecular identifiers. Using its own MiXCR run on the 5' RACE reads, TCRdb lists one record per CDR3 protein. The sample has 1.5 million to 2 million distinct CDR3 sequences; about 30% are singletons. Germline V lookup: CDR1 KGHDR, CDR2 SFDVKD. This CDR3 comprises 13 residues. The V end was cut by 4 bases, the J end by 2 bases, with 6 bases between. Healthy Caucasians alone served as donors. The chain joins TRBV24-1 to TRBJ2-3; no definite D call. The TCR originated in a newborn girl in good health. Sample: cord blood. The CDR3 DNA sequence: TGTGCCACCAGTGAGGGGTACACAGATACGCAGTATTTT. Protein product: CATSEGYTDTQYF.